The subject of this entry is one TCR beta chain. The data derive from a study of blood T cell repertoires in COVID-19. Trimming removed 0 bases from V and 4 bases from J, with 15 bases in between. The CDR3 covers 15 residues. Germline assignment: CDR1 GTSNPN and CDR2 SVGIG (reference sequence). TCRdb's table, derived via immunoSEQ multiplex PCR, lists solely in-frame clones and lacks some. Among some 46,000 clones listed, more than 80% were seen once. Sample: peripheral blood. The clonotype comes from a man in his fifties or sixties with acute or convalescent COVID-19. The J gene is TRBJ2-5, the V gene TRBV30, with a tentative D call TRBD2 (5 bases). In nucleotides, the CDR3 is TGTGCCTGGAGTGTACCCTTACCGAGGGCAGAGACCCAGTACTTC. Encoded protein: CAWSVPLPRAETQYF.